The sequence of this T cell receptor (beta chain) was determined in a study of T cell responses to AZD1222 COVID-19 vaccine (dated by TCRdb to about 2021). Regarding the study in general: A total of 233 trial participants underwent TCR sequencing, of whom roughly 210 had received two doses of AZD1222 and roughly 26 had received two doses of the MenACWY control vaccine. Trial participants were enrolled by age into subgroups of 18-55, 56-69 and 70-plus years, and around 150, 29 and 61 TCR-sequenced participants, respectively, were included in these subgroups.

Study-wide conclusions, independent of this receptor: The 56-69-year group was small, and its depth increase did not reach significance, likely because of low power. Conclusions about previously exposed vaccinees are limited because only a handful of AZD1222 recipients were SARS-CoV-2 seropositive at baseline. Participants were mostly white British and included more females than males, and it was suggested by the authors that clonal diversity may have been underestimated. Because no day 14 peak-response samples were available, the repertoires could be characterized only after the peak T cell response. CD4 TCRs associated with the vaccine covered the entire spike protein, and the dominant responses were in regions 160-218 and 743-854. Spike-specific TCR breadth and depth rose significantly after two AZD1222 doses compared with day 0 and with MenACWY recipients. Epitopes outside the regions mutated in the B.1.351 and B.1.1.7 variants were reportedly recognized by nearly half of the unique spike-specific TCRs.

Deletion took 3 bases off V and 2 bases off J, with a span of 7 bases between the germline ends. CDR1 LNHDA and CDR2 SQIVND are derived from the germline V gene (reference sequence). The CDR3 has 13 amino acids, counting the end cysteine and phenylalanine. Only the CDR3 region is kept as DNA, spanning 39 bases read in frame from base 1. Regarding this clone: Its specific antigen is unknown.

Explained via the paper, the time point label denotes: baseline before first vaccination. The vaccinee samples were drawn from two UK trials, COV001 and COV002, one of which was a single-blind randomized controlled phase 2/3 trial testing AZD1222 (ChAdOx1 nCoV-19) in healthy adults. For TCRbeta chain sequencing, PBMC samples were collected from trial participants at day 0 and at day 28 after the second dose. The CDR3 regions of human TCRbeta chains were analyzed by immunosequencing. Processing in the source paper ran as follows. TCRs in the repertoires were matched against a reference library of SARS-CoV-2-specific TCRs that had been generated with the MIRA antigen-specificity platform. Breadth meant the fraction of unique TCRs that were SARS-CoV-2-associated, whereas depth meant the fraction of total T cells that were SARS-CoV-2-associated. Using the MIRA data, each spike-specific TCR was mapped to the spike region that the TCR reacts to and placed in a CD4 or CD8 class. Log10-transformed breadth and depth values were compared by one-way ANOVA with Sidak's multiple comparisons tests. As stored in TCRdb, this immuneACCESS dataset retains in-frame rearrangements with V and J assigned. A fraction of the clones does not appear; measured against another copy, unresolved V genes explain less than half of the discrepancy, and the remainder lacks a known reason. The V and J calls and clone size are taken from that table; D and trimming were inferred from the DNA. The sample's table lists a count of over 140,000 clones. Jointly, the top ten make up around 2.2% of the sample.

The sample taken for sequencing was peripheral blood. The clonotype was recovered from an adult in good health. Recombination linked TRBV19 to TRBJ2-5; the D gene lacks a confident call. For the CDR3, the sequence is CASSMLDQETQYF. The DNA sequence follows: TGTGCCAGTAGTATGCTGGATCAAGAGACCCAGTACTTC.